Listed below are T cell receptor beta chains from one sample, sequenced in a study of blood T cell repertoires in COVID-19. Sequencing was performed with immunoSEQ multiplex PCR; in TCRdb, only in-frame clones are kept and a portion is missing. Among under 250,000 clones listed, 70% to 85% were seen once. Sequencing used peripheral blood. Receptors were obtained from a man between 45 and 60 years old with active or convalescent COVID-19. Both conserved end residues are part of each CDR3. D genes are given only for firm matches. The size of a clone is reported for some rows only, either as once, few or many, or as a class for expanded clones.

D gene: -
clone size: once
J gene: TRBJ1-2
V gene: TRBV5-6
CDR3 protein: CASSLQGTYGYTF
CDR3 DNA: TGTGCCAGCAGCTTGCAGGGTACCTATGGCTACACCTTC

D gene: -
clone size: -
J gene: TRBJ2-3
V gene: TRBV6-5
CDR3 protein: CGRGGGTDTQYF
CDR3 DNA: TGTGGCAGGGGAGGGGGCACAGATACGCAGTATTTT

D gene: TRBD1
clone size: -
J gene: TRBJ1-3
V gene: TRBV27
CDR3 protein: CASSSPFRDRDPGNTIYF
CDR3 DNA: TGTGCCAGCAGTTCCCCCTTTCGGGACAGGGATCCTGGAAACACCATATATTTT

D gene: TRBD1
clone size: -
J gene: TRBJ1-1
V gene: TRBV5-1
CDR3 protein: CASSFQTGGGTEAFF
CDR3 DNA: TGCGCCAGCAGCTTCCAGACAGGGGGAGGTACTGAAGCTTTCTTT

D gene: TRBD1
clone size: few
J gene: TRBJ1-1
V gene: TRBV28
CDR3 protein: CASSYRGGDTEAFF
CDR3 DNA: TGTGCCAGCAGTTACAGGGGTGGGGACACTGAAGCTTTCTTT

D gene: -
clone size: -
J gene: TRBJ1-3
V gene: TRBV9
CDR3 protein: CASSVGPYPDGVKNTIYF
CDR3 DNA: TGTGCCAGCAGCGTAGGTCCCTACCCCGACGGGGTGAAAAACACCATATATTTT

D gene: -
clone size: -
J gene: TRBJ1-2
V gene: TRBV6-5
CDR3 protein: CASSSREGYGYTF
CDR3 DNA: TGTGCCAGCAGTTCTCGGGAGGGCTATGGCTACACCTTC

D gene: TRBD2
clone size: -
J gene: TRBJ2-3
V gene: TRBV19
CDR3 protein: CASSQTSGRTDTQYF
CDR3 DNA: TGTGCCAGTAGTCAGACTAGCGGGAGAACAGATACGCAGTATTTT

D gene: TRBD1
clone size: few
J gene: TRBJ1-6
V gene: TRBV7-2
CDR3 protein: CASSIPTGSSYNSPLHF
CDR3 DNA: TGTGCCAGCAGCATTCCGACAGGGAGCTCCTATAATTCACCCCTCCACTTT

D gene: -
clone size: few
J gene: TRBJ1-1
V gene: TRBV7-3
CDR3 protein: CASSIGGATEAFF
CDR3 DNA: TGTGCCAGCAGCATCGGGGGTGCCACTGAAGCTTTCTTT

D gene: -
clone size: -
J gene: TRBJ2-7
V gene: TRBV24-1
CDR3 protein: CATQDGDLAYEQYF
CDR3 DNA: TGTGCCACCCAGGACGGGGATTTAGCCTACGAGCAGTACTTC

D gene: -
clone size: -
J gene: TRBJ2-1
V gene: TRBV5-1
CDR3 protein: CASRVASGRHNEQFF
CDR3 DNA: TGCGCCAGCAGGGTCGCTTCGGGGAGACACAATGAGCAGTTCTTC

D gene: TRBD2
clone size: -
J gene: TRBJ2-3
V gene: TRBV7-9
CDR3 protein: CASSPGGTSGRTDTQYF
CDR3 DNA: TGTGCCAGCAGCCCGGGGGGGACTAGCGGAAGGACAGATACGCAGTATTTT

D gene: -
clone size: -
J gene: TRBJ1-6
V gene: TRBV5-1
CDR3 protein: CASSMTGRNSPLHF
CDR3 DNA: TGCGCCAGCAGCATGACAGGACGGAATTCACCCCTCCACTTT

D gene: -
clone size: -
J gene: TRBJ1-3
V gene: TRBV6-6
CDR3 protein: CASSLDTSGNTIYF
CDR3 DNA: TGTGCCAGCAGCCTCGACACTTCTGGAAACACCATATATTTT

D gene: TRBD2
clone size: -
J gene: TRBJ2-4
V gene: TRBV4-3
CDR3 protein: CASSQYPTSGSGNIQYF
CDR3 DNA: TGCGCCAGCAGCCAATACCCGACCAGCGGGAGCGGAAACATTCAGTACTTC

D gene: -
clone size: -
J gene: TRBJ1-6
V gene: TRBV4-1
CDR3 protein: CASSQELPGHINSPLHF
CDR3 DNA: TGCGCCAGCAGCCAAGAATTACCGGGACATATCAATTCACCCCTCCACTTT

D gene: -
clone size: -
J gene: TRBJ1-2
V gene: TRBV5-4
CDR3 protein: CASYLRGGGYTF
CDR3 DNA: TGTGCCAGCTACCTCAGGGGTGGAGGCTACACCTTC

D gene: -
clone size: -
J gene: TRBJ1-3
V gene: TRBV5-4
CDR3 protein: CASSPPQGSGNTIYF
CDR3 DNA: TGTGCCAGCAGCCCCCCCCAGGGTTCTGGAAACACCATATATTTT

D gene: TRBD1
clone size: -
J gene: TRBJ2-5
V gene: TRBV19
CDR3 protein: CASRYSGGSETQYF
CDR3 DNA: TGTGCCAGTAGATATTCAGGGGGCTCGGAGACCCAGTACTTC

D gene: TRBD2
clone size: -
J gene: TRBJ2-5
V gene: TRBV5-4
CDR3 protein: CASSPPSGSRETQYF
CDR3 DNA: TGTGCCAGCAGCCCTCCTAGCGGGAGTCGGGAGACCCAGTACTTC

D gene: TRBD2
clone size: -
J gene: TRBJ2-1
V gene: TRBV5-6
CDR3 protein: CASIERLAGGLSSYNEQFF
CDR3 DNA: TGTGCCAGCATCGAACGACTAGCGGGGGGCCTAAGCTCCTACAATGAGCAGTTCTTC

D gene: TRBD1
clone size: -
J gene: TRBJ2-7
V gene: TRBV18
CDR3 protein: CASSLTGEVYEQYF
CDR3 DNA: TGTGCCAGCTCTCTGACAGGGGAGGTCTACGAGCAGTACTTC

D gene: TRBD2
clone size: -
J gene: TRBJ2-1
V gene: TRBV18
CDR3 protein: CASSPLRGGNEQFF
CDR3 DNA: TGTGCCAGCTCACCACTCCGGGGGGGCAATGAGCAGTTCTTC

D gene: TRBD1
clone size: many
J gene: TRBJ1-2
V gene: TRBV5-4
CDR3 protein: CASSLTGGNYGYTF
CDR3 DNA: TGTGCCAGCAGCTTAACAGGGGGAAACTATGGCTACACCTTC

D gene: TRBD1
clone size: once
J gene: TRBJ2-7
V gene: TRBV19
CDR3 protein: CASTLPLDRDYEQYF
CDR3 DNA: TGTGCCAGTACCCTCCCCCTGGACAGGGACTACGAGCAGTACTTC

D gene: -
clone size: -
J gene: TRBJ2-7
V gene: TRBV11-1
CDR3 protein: CASSLSLDRLYEQYF
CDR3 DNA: TGTGCCAGCAGCTTATCTCTTGACAGATTATACGAGCAGTACTTC